These 20 T cell receptor beta chains were all obtained from the same sample, sequenced in a study of beta chain features in type 1 diabetes. For these TCRs, the target antigens are not known. Expressed TCRB transcripts got sequenced, as all isolated RNA was reverse transcribed. The repertoire was sequenced with immunoSEQ multiplex PCR; TCRdb's copy has only in-frame clones and lacks some. This table has about 230,000 clones, 16% appearing once. Points from the study as a whole: Type 1 diabetes patients had moderately but significantly shorter TCRB CDR3s in all four CD4+ subsets.

Sequenced sample: naive CD4+ T cells from blood. The receptor set was obtained from a young man with type 1 diabetes.

As for this clone: At one end the junction does not follow the germline gene, possibly because of a read error. The chain couples TRBV2 to TRBJ2-3, with 9 bases aligning to TRBD1. CDR1 is SNHLY and CDR2 is FYNNEI in the germline V gene. CDR3 length: 16 residues. The CDR3 DNA sequence: TGTGCCATCAGTGACGGACAGGGGAGTTACACAGATACGCAGTATTTT. Translation gives CAISDGQGSYTDTQYF.

This clone was seen just once. V and J are TRBV27 and TRBJ2-4; D uncertain. The CDR3 runs 14 residues. Germline V lookup: CDR1 MNHEY, CDR2 SMNVEV (reference sequence). V was clipped by 6 bases and J by 6 bases, with 15 bases between them. CDR3 residues: CASRRGVAGNIQYF. The CDR3 DNA reads as TGTGCCAGCAGACGTGGCGTGGCTGGAAACATTCAGTACTTC.

This chain joins TRBV6-5 and TRBJ2-7, with 8 bases identical to TRBD1. Germline V gene data show CDR1 as MNHEY and CDR2 as SVGAGI. This CDR3 has 15 amino acids. Unmatched junction bases numbered 7, after V lost 6 bases and J lost 0 bases. The CDR3 nucleotides read TGTGCCAGCAGCCGAACCGGGACAGGCTCCTACGAGCAGTACTTC. It yields the protein CASSRTGTGSYEQYF.

This clone was observed a handful of times. The sample contains more than one DNA sequence encoding this CDR3. The chain links TRBV9 to TRBJ2-5, with D possibly being TRBD1 (5 bases). The germline CDR1 and CDR2 sequences are SGDLS and YYNGEE. The CDR3 is 12 residues long. Deletions cut 0 bases from V and 5 bases from J, with 5 bases between. CDR3 loop: CASSVEGETQYF. CDR3 DNA sequence: TGTGCCAGCAGCGTAGAGGGGGAGACCCAGTACTTC. The full variable domain, its missing parts supplied by reference TRBV9 and TRBJ2-5, is DSGVTQTPKHLITATGQRVTLRCSPRSGDLSVYWYQQSLDQGLQFLIQYYNGEERAKGNILERFSAQQFPDLHSELNLSSLELGDSALYFCASSVEGETQYFGPGTRLLVL.

This clone came up a few times. The V and J genes are TRBV6-6 and TRBJ2-5, with D possibly matching TRBD1 (5 bases). Germline V gene lookup returns CDR1 MNHNY and CDR2 SVGAGI (reference sequence). The V end was cut by 8 bases, the J end by 1 base, with 8 bases between. The CDR3 runs 12 residues. CDR3 coding DNA: TGTGCCAGCGGGCAGGGCCAAGAGACCCAGTACTTC. It codes for CASGQGQETQYF.

The chain employs TRBV28 and TRBJ1-5; no reliable D call. Trimming shortened V by 3 bases and J by 0 bases, and 6 bases separated the two germline ends. In germline, CDR1 is MDHEN, CDR2 SYDVKM. CDR3 size: 14 residues. For the CDR3, the DNA is TGTGCCAGCAGTTTCAGGATTAGCAATCAGCCCCAGCATTTT. This translates into CASSFRISNQPQHF.

This clone was seen more than once but under ten times. DNA for the CDR3: TGTGCCAGCAGCTTACAGGGGCGTGGGGATGAGCAGTTCTTC. Amino acid sequence: CASSLQGRGDEQFF. The gene calls are TRBV7-3 and TRBJ2-1; D may be TRBD1 (6 bases). Trimming removed 2 bases at V and 8 bases at J, with 13 bases between. The CDR3 is 14 amino acids. Germline lookup yields CDR1 SGHTA and CDR2 FQGTGA.

The chain links TRBV29-1 to TRBJ2-1; no clear D gene. Trimming pared 1 base from V and 4 bases from J, leaving 11 bases between. The CDR3 is 14 amino acids. The germline CDR1 and CDR2 sequences are SQVTM and ANQGSEA. The CDR3 region is CSVEGPGRYNEQFF. The DNA for the CDR3 is TGCAGCGTTGAAGGACCAGGCCGGTACAATGAGCAGTTCTTC.

This clone was seen more than once but under ten times. The V and J genes are TRBV7-2 and TRBJ2-7, with D perhaps TRBD1 or TRBD2 (5 bases each). V lost 4 bases and J lost 2, with 12 bases in between. CDR1 is SGHTA and CDR2 is FQGNSA in the germline V gene. The CDR3 loop spans 14 amino acids. The CDR3 nucleotides are TGTGCCAGCAGCTCCGGGACCATTGCCTACGAGCAGTACTTC. The encoded protein is CASSSGTIAYEQYF.

This chain joins TRBV29-1 and TRBJ2-3; D is undetermined. This CDR3 is 12 amino acids long. Germline V gives CDR1 SQVTM, CDR2 ANQGSEA. The V end lost 4 bases, the J end lost 5 bases, and 10 bases lay between the germline ends. The CDR3 protein is CSVVLMGDTQYF. The DNA of the CDR3 is TGCAGCGTTGTGCTGATGGGAGATACGCAGTATTTT.

Turning to this clone: This CDR3 is also generated by other DNA sequences in the sample. J is TRBJ2-3 and V is TRBV4-3; D gene uncertain. V lost 0 bases and J lost 6, with 4 bases in between. Germline V gives CDR1 LGHNA, CDR2 YSLEER. The CDR3 sequence is 12 residues long. The CDR3 here is CASSQEGDTQYF. The CDR3 DNA follows: TGCGCCAGCAGCCAAGAAGGGGATACGCAGTATTTT.

This clone was counted a few times. This chain connects TRBV9 to TRBJ2-1; 9 nucleotides align to TRBD2. The CDR3 consists of 14 residues. Germline-derived CDR1 and CDR2 are SGDLS and YYNGEE. Germline trimming cut 3 bases from V and 5 bases from J; bases unmatched to any gene: 3. The DNA for the CDR3 is TGTGCCAGCAGCGAGACTAGCGGAAACAATGAGCAGTTCTTC. It yields the protein CASSETSGNNEQFF.

This chain joins TRBV27 and TRBJ1-5; D gene uncertain. The V and J ends lost 3 bases and 5 bases respectively, with 11 bases between them. CDR1 and CDR2 from the germline V gene are MNHEY and SMNVEV (reference sequence). This CDR3 has 14 amino acids. The CDR3: CASSFYPSDQPQHF. CDR3 nucleotides: TGTGCCAGCAGTTTTTATCCGAGCGATCAGCCCCAGCATTTT.

This clone came up once. This chain joins TRBV30 and TRBJ2-3, with D hard to call. Germline values: CDR1 GTSNPN, CDR2 SVGIG (reference sequence). Trimming removed 0 bases from V and 4 bases from J, with 14 bases in between. The CDR3 length is 15 residues. Written as DNA, the CDR3 is TGTGCCTGGAGTGTAGGTACCTCCAGAGCAGATACGCAGTATTTT. This codes for CAWSVGTSRADTQYF.

This clone was seen a handful of times. The J gene is TRBJ2-3, the V gene TRBV6-1; perhaps TRBD1 as D (5 bases). CDR1 is MNHNS and CDR2 is SASEGT in the germline V gene. Trimming removed 11 bases from V and 6 bases from J, with 21 bases in between. This CDR3 has 14 amino acids. The CDR3, as DNA: TGTGCCCTAGACTTTGGGCAGGGAATTGATACGCAGTATTTT. It yields the protein CALDFGQGIDTQYF.

The V call is TRBV11-2, the J call TRBJ2-4; D is possibly TRBD2 (5 bases). The CDR3 spans 14 residues. The V gene's germline CDR1 is SGHAT and CDR2 FQNNGV. The V end lost 4 bases, the J end lost 9 bases, and 16 bases lay between the germline ends. As DNA, the CDR3 is TGTGCCAGCAGCTCACAAGACCCACGGGGCATTCAGTACTTC. It is translated as CASSSQDPRGIQYF. Full variable domain (missing parts from reference TRBV11-2 and TRBJ2-4): EAGVAQSPRYKIIEKRQSVAFWCNPISGHATLYWYQQILGQGPKLLIQFQNNGVVDDSQLPKDRFSAERLKGVDSTLKIQPAKLEDSAVYLCASSSQDPRGIQYFGAGTRLSVL.

The rearrangement joins TRBV7-9 to TRBJ2-7; D is possibly TRBD1 or TRBD2 (5 bases each). The CDR3 sequence is 14 residues long. Germline V gives CDR1 SEHNR, CDR2 FQNEAQ (reference sequence). The V end lost 1 base, the J end lost 2 bases, and 9 bases lay between the germline ends. DNA for the CDR3: TGTGCCAGCAGCTTAGGTGGGACCGCCTACGAGCAGTACTTC. Encoded protein: CASSLGGTAYEQYF.

In this sample, this clone turned up a few times. This CDR3 is also generated by other DNA sequences in the sample. The chain carries TRBV9 and TRBJ2-1, with D uncertain. The CDR3 totals 15 residues. Germline V CDR1 and CDR2: SGDLS, YYNGEE. The V end was cut by 0 bases, the J end by 0 bases, with 7 bases between. The CDR3 region is CASSVGLSSYNEQFF. The CDR3 DNA follows: TGTGCCAGCAGCGTAGGATTAAGCTCCTACAATGAGCAGTTCTTC.

This chain connects TRBV6-5 to TRBJ2-5, with 9 bases fitting TRBD1. Unmatched junction bases numbered 4, after V lost 5 bases and J lost 0 bases. Germline CDR1 MNHEY, CDR2 SVGAGI. This CDR3 has 15 residues. This CDR3 is CASSRTGVYQETQYF. CDR3 DNA: TGTGCCAGCAGTCGGACAGGGGTCTACCAAGAGACCCAGTACTTC.

This clone was recorded a few times. The chain has TRBV9 and TRBJ2-7, with 7 bases lining up with TRBD1. CDR3 length: 15 residues. CDR1 is SGDLS and CDR2 is YYNGEE in the germline V gene. V gave up 4 bases and J gave up 2 bases; unmatched junction bases: 9. CDR3: CASSTSDRDPYEQYF. The CDR3 bases are TGTGCCAGCAGCACATCTGACAGGGACCCCTACGAGCAGTACTTC.